Given below is one TCR beta chain in context. Its target is unknown. Clones were read by immunoSEQ multiplex PCR, and TCRdb kept only the in-frame ones, dropping some. The sample has just under 100,000 clones, 94% seen once. The CDR3 totals 18 residues. Germline CDR1 PRHDT, CDR2 FYEKMQ (reference sequence). Trimming took 5 bases from V and 3 from J, leaving 24 bases between them. Sampled blood was obtained at baseline, cycle 4 day 1, and cycle 7 day 1. The record originates from a study of OX40 agonist ivuxolimab in advanced cancers. Study findings and constraints: Clonal expansion by week 6 occurred in CD4+ and CD8+ blood T cells (at 0.1 to 3.0 mg/kg). More expanded clones were found, on average, in CD8+ than in CD4+ T cells. The expanded peripheral T cells' antigen specificity was not determined.

This TCR came from an adult with an advanced solid tumor such as melanoma, head and neck, liver or kidney cancer. The chain recombines TRBV13 with TRBJ2-3; TRBD2 might be the D (6 bases). The specimen was CD4+ or CD8+ T cells sorted from blood, collected in a trial of the OX40 agonist ivuxolimab. CDR3 protein: CASSPPNGGFIGTDTQYF. The DNA of the CDR3 is TGTGCCAGCAGCCCGCCCAACGGGGGATTCATTGGGACAGATACGCAGTATTTT.